A single sample gave rise to the 30 T cell receptor beta chains below, sequenced in a study of Tregs in tolerant kidney transplant recipients (dated by TCRdb to between 2018 and 2021). The method behind the library was the immunoSEQ multiplex PCR assay. What TCRdb holds here is the immuneACCESS table cut down to in-frame rearrangements. Part of the clones is not present; checked against another copy, under half of the missing clones reflect an unresolved V gene, and the others are unexplained. The sample table contains 84,000 or so clones; only one count was recorded for roughly 93% of them. The top ten constitute about 1.5% of the sample. Transplants used related donors with nonmyeloablative bone marrow transplantation; mixed chimerism was transient in the human trials. The input for sequencing was CD4+ T cells from blood (PBMCs), taken 12 months after the transplant. These receptors all stem from a human patient who received a combined kidney and bone marrow transplant. In transplant recipients, some T cells may be of donor rather than host origin.

In this sample, this clone turned up a few times. This rearrangement joins TRBV6-1 to TRBJ1-3; 8 nucleotides match TRBD1. The CDR3 runs to 15 residues. V was clipped by 5 bases and J by 6 bases; unmatched bases: 9. From germline, CDR1 is MNHNS and CDR2 SASEGT. The DNA of the CDR3 is TGTGCCAGCAGTAGGACAGGGTTTTACGAAAACACCATATATTTT. It translates to CASSRTGFYENTIYF.

The V gene is TRBV7-9, the J gene TRBJ2-3; perhaps TRBD1 as D (6 bases). Trimming took 5 bases from V and 0 from J, leaving 12 bases between them. Germline CDR1 reads SEHNR; CDR2 reads FQNEAQ (reference sequence). The CDR3 spans 15 residues. The CDR3 here is CASSQDSFSTDTQYF. CDR3 sequence (DNA): TGTGCCAGCAGCCAGGACAGTTTTAGCACAGATACGCAGTATTTT.

The chain has TRBV5-1 and TRBJ2-3; D is perhaps TRBD2 (6 bases). The CDR3 covers 14 residues. The V and J ends lost 2 bases and 2 bases respectively, with 9 bases between them. Germline V gene sequence: CDR1 SGHRS, CDR2 YFSETQ. The CDR3: CASSFGGSTDTQYF. The CDR3 DNA reads TGCGCCAGCAGCTTTGGGGGGTCCACAGATACGCAGTATTTT.

The CDR3 reads CASSYLDRQSNQPQHF. The CDR3 nucleotides read TGTGCCAGTAGTTACTTGGACAGACAAAGCAATCAGCCCCAGCATTTT. V and J are TRBV19 and TRBJ1-5; tentatively, D is TRBD1 (6 bases). CDR3 length: 16 residues. The V and J ends lost 5 bases and 1 base respectively, with 15 bases between them. Germline-derived CDR1 and CDR2 are LNHDA and SQIVND (reference sequence). The full variable domain, rest sourced from reference TRBV19 and TRBJ1-5, is DGGITQSPKYLFRKEGQNVTLSCEQNLNHDAMYWYRQDPGQGLRLIYYSQIVNDFQKGDIAEGYSVSREKKESFPLTVTSAQKNPTAFYLCASSYLDRQSNQPQHFGDGTRLSIL.

The J gene is TRBJ1-1, the V gene TRBV20-1; D ambiguous. Germline loops: CDR1 DFQATT, CDR2 SNEGSKA (reference sequence). The CDR3 spans 11 residues. Deletions cut 3 bases from V and 5 bases from J, with 7 bases between. The CDR3 spells CSARPVTEAFF. CDR3 sequence (DNA): TGCAGTGCTAGGCCAGTAACTGAAGCTTTCTTT.

The rearrangement links TRBV11-3 to TRBJ2-1; 9 nucleotides agree with TRBD2. CDR1 is SGHNT and CDR2 is YENEEA in the germline V gene. With V trimmed by 10 bases and J by 9 bases, 10 bases remained unmatched. The CDR3 has 13 amino acids. The CDR3 region has the DNA TGTGCCACCAAAGAGAGCGGGAGGCCTGAGCAGTTCTTC. The encoded protein is CATKESGRPEQFF.

The chain recombines TRBV2 with TRBJ2-1; no firm D call. CDR1 and CDR2 (germline): SNHLY, FYNNEI. The CDR3 extends over 12 amino acids. V was trimmed by 7 bases and J by 6 bases, leaving 10 bases between them. The CDR3 DNA reads TGTGCCAGCATAAATGACTTCAATGAGCAGTTCTTC. Translating gives CASINDFNEQFF.

This chain links TRBV2 with TRBJ2-2, with D hard to call. With 6 bases removed from V and 0 bases from J, the gap between germline ends came to 8 bases. CDR1 SNHLY and CDR2 FYNNEI come from the germline V gene. This CDR3 contains 14 residues. The chain's CDR3 is CASSRSPNTGELFF. The DNA for the CDR3 is TGTGCCAGCAGCAGAAGTCCGAACACCGGGGAGCTGTTTTTT.

The chain uses TRBV4-1 and TRBJ1-2; D is possibly TRBD1 (5 bases). The CDR3 extends over 15 amino acids. V lost 1 base to trimming and J lost 0 bases, with 9 bases between them. Germline CDR1 and CDR2: MGHRA and YSYEKL. CDR3 sequence (DNA): TGCGCCAGCAGCCAAGGCCTGGGGCCTAACTATGGCTACACCTTC. Translating it yields CASSQGLGPNYGYTF.

J is TRBJ2-5 and V is TRBV7-8; unclear D gene. The ends were cut back, 2 bases at V and 5 bases at J, with 9 bases in the middle. This CDR3 has 13 residues. CDR1 is SGHVS, CDR2 FQNEAQ, per germline. Here the CDR3 reads CASSLIWSETQYF. CDR3 DNA: TGTGCCAGCAGCTTAATATGGAGTGAGACCCAGTACTTC.

Of note for this clone: Other DNA sequences in the same sample also yield this CDR3. The chain carries TRBV18 and TRBJ1-1; 9 positions match TRBD1. The trim removed 3 bases at V and 0 bases at J, leaving 2 bases unmatched. The CDR3 totals 15 residues. CDR1 and CDR2 from the germline V gene are KGHSH and LQKENI. In DNA, the CDR3 is TGTGCCAGCTCACCCCGGACAGGGGTGAACACTGAAGCTTTCTTT. Translation gives CASSPRTGVNTEAFF.

J is TRBJ2-5 and V is TRBV30; D not certain. CDR1 and CDR2 (germline): GTSNPN, SVGIG (reference sequence). V was cut by 0 bases and J by 9 bases, with 11 bases left in between. The CDR3 has 12 amino acids. The CDR3 loop reads CAWSVIAGAQYF. The CDR3 nucleotides read TGTGCCTGGAGTGTTATTGCAGGTGCCCAGTACTTC. Full variable domain (remainder filled in from reference TRBV30 and TRBJ2-5): SQTIHQWPATLVQPVGSPLSLECTVEGTSNPNLYWYRQAAGRGLQLLFYSVGIGQISSEVPQNLSASRPQDRQFILSSKKLLLSDSGFYLCAWSVIAGAQYFGPGTRLLVL.

The V gene is TRBV4-1, the J gene TRBJ1-5, with a possible D match to TRBD1 (5 bases). The germline V gene has CDR1 MGHRA and CDR2 YSYEKL. The CDR3 has 16 residues. The V gene lost 0 bases and the J gene lost 2 bases, with 11 bases spanning the gap. The CDR3 reads CASSQDGGIGNQPQHF. The CDR3 DNA is TGCGCCAGCAGCCAAGATGGGGGGATAGGCAATCAGCCCCAGCATTTT.

The gene calls are TRBV7-9 and TRBJ1-1; perhaps TRBD1 as D (6 bases). This CDR3 spans 14 amino acids. The V gene's germline CDR1 is SEHNR and CDR2 FQNEAQ (reference sequence). The V end was cut by 1 base, the J end by 3 bases, with 9 bases between. The CDR3 nucleotides read TGTGCCAGCAGCTTAGGCCCAGGGGACACTGAAGCTTTCTTT. The encoded protein is CASSLGPGDTEAFF.

Here the CDR3 DNA reads TGTGCCAGCAGCCAAGATTACGCGGTACGGGTGCAACTGTTTTTT. Translating it yields CASSQDYAVRVQLFF. The gene calls are TRBV14 and TRBJ1-4; D unclear. Per germline, CDR1 SGHDN and CDR2 FVKESK. The length of the CDR3 is 15 residues. V lost 0 bases to trimming and J lost 12 bases, with 17 bases between them. The full variable domain, rest sourced from reference TRBV14 and TRBJ1-4, is EAGVTQFPSHSVIEKGQTVTLRCDPISGHDNLYWYRRVMGKEIKFLLHFVKESKQDESGMPNNRFLAERTGGTYSTLKVQPAELEDSGVYFCASSQDYAVRVQLFFGSGTQLSVL.

CDR3 bases: TGTGCCAGCAGCACCTATGGCGGAGGGAGGCTGCCTTACGAGCAGTACTTC. Its translation: CASSTYGGGRLPYEQYF. The rearrangement uses TRBV11-1 and TRBJ2-7; perhaps TRBD2 as D (6 bases). In germline, CDR1 is SGHAT, CDR2 FQDESV (reference sequence). The V end was cut by 5 bases, the J end by 4 bases, with 24 bases between. The CDR3 sequence is 17 residues long.

The rearrangement joins TRBV30 to TRBJ2-7, with D unclear. Germline V CDR1 and CDR2: GTSNPN, SVGIG (reference sequence). The length of the CDR3 is 12 residues. V shed 2 bases and J shed 2 bases, with 7 bases lying between them. CDR3 in DNA: TGTGCCTGGAGTTCAACAGCCTACGAGCAGTACTTC. It is translated as CAWSSTAYEQYF.

The V and J genes are TRBV7-9 and TRBJ2-7; D possibly corresponds to TRBD2 (6 bases). This CDR3 spans 13 amino acids. V shed 5 bases and J shed 2 bases, with 10 bases lying between them. CDR1 and CDR2 from the germline V gene are SEHNR and FQNEAQ (reference sequence). CDR3 in DNA: TGTGCCAGCAGCCAAGGGACTCCCTACGAGCAGTACTTC. Protein: CASSQGTPYEQYF.

The rearrangement links TRBV5-5 to TRBJ2-3; TRBD2 agrees at 11 bases. Trimming removed 2 bases from V and 7 bases from J; junction bases left unmatched: 6. CDR1 SGHKS and CDR2 YYEKEE come from the germline V gene (reference sequence). This CDR3 contains 15 residues. In nucleotides, the CDR3 is TGTGCCAGCAGCTTATCTAGCGGGAGGTCATATACGCAGTATTTT. Encoded protein: CASSLSSGRSYTQYF.

This clone was found once. The chain joins TRBV2 to TRBJ2-2; TRBD1 agrees at 10 bases. V was pared by 6 bases and J by 5 bases, with 6 bases of the junction left unmatched. The CDR3 length is 15 residues. Germline V gives CDR1 SNHLY, CDR2 FYNNEI. The CDR3 here is CASSQDRGVTGELFF. CDR3 bases: TGTGCCAGCAGCCAGGACAGGGGGGTTACCGGGGAGCTGTTTTTT.

This clone has more than one count but fewer than ten. DNA of the CDR3: TGTGCCAGCAGCGCCGGGGGAGGGGGTGAAAAACTGTTTTTT. This translates into CASSAGGGGEKLFF. The rearrangement links TRBV9 to TRBJ1-4, with a possible D match to TRBD1 (6 bases). V was clipped by 3 bases and J by 7 bases, with 13 bases between them. The CDR3 loop spans 14 amino acids. Germline CDR1 SGDLS, CDR2 YYNGEE. The full variable domain, with the rest looked up from reference TRBV9 and TRBJ1-4, is DSGVTQTPKHLITATGQRVTLRCSPRSGDLSVYWYQQSLDQGLQFLIQYYNGEERAKGNILERFSAQQFPDLHSELNLSSLELGDSALYFCASSAGGGGEKLFFGSGTQLSVL.

With regard to this clone: Other DNA sequences in the same sample also yield this CDR3. The J gene is TRBJ2-5, the V gene TRBV10-3; perhaps TRBD2 as D (6 bases). The CDR3 covers 12 residues. V lost 3 bases and J 5 bases, leaving 7 bases between the germline ends. Germline assignment: CDR1 ENHRY and CDR2 SYGVKD. This CDR3 reads CAISEAGETQYF. The CDR3 DNA is TGTGCCATCAGTGAAGCGGGCGAGACCCAGTACTTC.

The chain joins TRBV9 to TRBJ2-7, with 8 bases aligning to TRBD1. The V gene end was trimmed by 0 bases and the J gene end by 8 bases; junction bases not matched to a gene: 7. Germline CDR1 is SGDLS and CDR2 is YYNGEE. This CDR3 contains 14 residues. As DNA, the CDR3 is TGTGCCAGCAGCGTAGTCTCAGGGGGCGGCAAGCAGTACTTC. Translation: CASSVVSGGGKQYF.

The chain joins TRBV7-2 to TRBJ2-5; D remains unclear. Germline CDR1 SGHTA, CDR2 FQGNSA. The CDR3 has 13 amino acids. V was clipped by 3 bases and J by 0 bases, with 5 bases between them. The DNA for the CDR3 is TGTGCCAGCAGCTTCGTCCACCAAGAGACCCAGTACTTC. Encoded protein: CASSFVHQETQYF.

CDR3 region: CASVDGRGGDTQYF. The CDR3 bases are TGTGCCAGCGTCGACGGGAGGGGTGGGGATACGCAGTATTTT. The chain employs TRBV7-9 and TRBJ2-3; 8 bases match TRBD2. The V gene end was trimmed by 8 bases and the J gene end by 6 bases; junction bases not matched to a gene: 10. This CDR3 contains 14 residues. The germline V gene encodes CDR1 SEHNR and CDR2 FQNEAQ (reference sequence). The full variable domain, completed using reference TRBV7-9 and TRBJ2-3, is DTGVSQNPRHKITKRGQNVTFRCDPISEHNRLYWYRQTLGQGPEFLTYFQNEAQLEKSRLLSDRFSAERPKGSFSTLEIQRTEQGDSAMYLCASVDGRGGDTQYFGPGTRLTVL.

The chain is built from TRBV6-6 and TRBJ2-7, with 10 nucleotides matching TRBD2. CDR1 and CDR2 from the germline V gene are MNHNY and SVGAGI (reference sequence). CDR3 length equals 15 residues. V was pared by 1 base and J by 5 bases, with 5 bases of the junction left unmatched. The CDR3 is CASSYWASGSDEQYF. The CDR3 DNA is TGTGCCAGCAGTTACTGGGCTAGCGGGAGCGACGAGCAGTACTTC.

As for this clone: At one end the junction does not follow the germline gene, possibly because of a read error. The same CDR3 can be traced to other DNA sequences in this sample. The V and J genes are TRBV25-1 and TRBJ1-6, with TRBD1 identical over 10 bases. Germline CDR1 reads MGHDK; CDR2 reads SYGVNS. The CDR3 totals 15 residues. In DNA form, the CDR3 reads TGTGCCAGCCAGCCCCGGACAGGGGGTTATTCCCCCCTCCACTTT. It is translated as CASQPRTGGYSPLHF.

The V gene is TRBV7-2, the J gene TRBJ1-2; TRBD1 aligns across 12 bases. CDR3 length equals 15 residues. J was trimmed by 4 bases and V by 2 bases; bases with no gene match: 2. CDR1 and CDR2 from the germline V gene are SGHTA and FQGNSA. The CDR3 here is CASSLPGQGAYGYTF. Written as DNA, the CDR3 is TGTGCCAGCAGCTTACCGGGACAGGGGGCCTATGGCTACACCTTC.

The chain employs TRBV21-1 and TRBJ2-7; no check of the table's D call, TRBD1, against the DNA was made. TRBV21-1 constitutes a pseudogene. The CDR3 is made up of 13 amino acids. The CDR3 spells CASSKQGVNEQYF. The CDR3 DNA sequence: TGTGCCAGCAGCAAACAGGGGGTCAACGAGCAGTACTTC.

The chain links TRBV30 to TRBJ1-2; possible D gene TRBD1, 6 bases. Looked up from germline, CDR1 is GTSNPN and CDR2 is SVGIG (reference sequence). V lost 3 bases and J 6 bases, leaving 11 bases between the germline ends. This CDR3 comprises 12 residues. DNA of the CDR3: TGTGCCTGGAGGGACAGACCCGATGGCTACACCTTC. Translation: CAWRDRPDGYTF.